A selection of T cell receptor beta chains follows, all from one sample in a study of T-cell memory formation after mild COVID-19. Each CDR3 protein gets one entry after TCRdb re-called the 5' RACE reads with MiXCR. The profile shows hundreds of thousands of distinct CDR3 sequences, roughly 14% of them singletons. The sequencing input was PBMCs or a T cell subset sorted from them (not recorded which). Source of these receptors: an adult woman who had mild COVID-19 (a few samples of this study predate the infection). Cell type and time point are not known. CDR3s include the opening cysteine and the closing phenylalanine or tryptophan. Expanded clones get a size class; other rows say once, few or many, or leave the size out.

CASSSWINTGELFF,many,TRBV12-3/TRBV12-4,TRBJ2-2
CASSPSKASTGELFF,many,TRBV18,TRBJ2-2
CASRDSSNTGELFF,.,TRBV6-2/TRBV6-3,TRBJ2-2
CSVEADSGTVDEQFF,.,TRBV29-1,TRBJ2-1
CAWRYQRGYTF,.,TRBV30,TRBJ1-2
CASSLVHNEQFF,many,TRBV5-5,TRBJ2-1
CASSLDRVRETQYF,many,TRBV13,TRBJ2-5
CSVLIRPQGLSYEQYF,.,TRBV29-1,TRBJ2-7
CASSFSGRVYEQYF,few,TRBV27,TRBJ2-7
CASSVGQGANQPQHF,few,TRBV2,TRBJ1-5
CASSQEGGGPSEQFF,.,TRBV4-2,TRBJ2-1
CASSAPGQGLGSYNEQFF,.,TRBV7-3,TRBJ2-1
CASSETGTGVYGYTF,.,TRBV6-1,TRBJ1-2
CASSQGSVMNTEAFF,few,TRBV4-1,TRBJ1-1
CASSPGARGARIGYTF,once,TRBV7-9,TRBJ1-2
CATSGSGRVYGYTF,.,TRBV15,TRBJ1-2
CASSRQGIGTNEKLFF,few,TRBV5-1,TRBJ1-4
CASSPRKGALTYGYTF,.,TRBV18,TRBJ1-2
CASRRNGAHNEQFF,.,TRBV6-1,TRBJ2-1
CASSGQLTGELFF,few,TRBV12-3/TRBV12-4,TRBJ2-2
CASSLASDEQYF,many,TRBV12-3/TRBV12-4,TRBJ2-7
CASSQGAQGETQYF,.,TRBV7-9,TRBJ2-5